The 20 T cell receptor beta chains in this list originate from one sample, sequenced in a study of blood T cell repertoires in COVID-19. Method: immunoSEQ multiplex PCR; TCRdb's copy keeps in-frame clones and lacks some. The sample consists of about 74,000 clones, roughly 90% of them appearing once. The material sequenced was peripheral blood. The receptor source for this set is a man aged 45-60 years with acute or convalescent COVID-19.

The chain employs TRBV5-8 and TRBJ2-4, with 8 nucleotides matching TRBD2. The V gene end was trimmed by 3 bases and the J gene end by 4 bases; junction bases not matched to a gene: 18. The germline gives CDR1 SGHTS, CDR2 YDEGEE. This CDR3 has 19 amino acids. The CDR3 DNA follows: TGTGCCAGCAGCTGGCATCATGGTGCGGGAGGCGACTTAAAAAACATTCAGTACTTC. Translated: CASSWHHGAGGDLKNIQYF. Drawing the rest from reference TRBV5-8 and TRBJ2-4, the complete variable domain is EAGVTQSPTHLIKTRGQQATLRCSPISGHTSVYWYQQALGLGLQFLLWYDEGEERNRGNFPPRFSGRQFPNYSSELNVNALELEDSALYLCASSWHHGAGGDLKNIQYFGAGTRLSVL.

The rearrangement links TRBV9 to TRBJ2-1; possibly TRBD1 for D (5 bases). V lost 0 bases and J lost 0, with 10 bases in between. The germline V gene has CDR1 SGDLS and CDR2 YYNGEE. The CDR3 has 16 residues. CDR3: CASSVGQRSSYNEQFF. The CDR3 DNA follows: TGTGCCAGCAGCGTAGGACAGCGAAGCTCCTACAATGAGCAGTTCTTC. Drawing the rest from reference TRBV9 and TRBJ2-1, the complete variable domain is DSGVTQTPKHLITATGQRVTLRCSPRSGDLSVYWYQQSLDQGLQFLIQYYNGEERAKGNILERFSAQQFPDLHSELNLSSLELGDSALYFCASSVGQRSSYNEQFFGPGTRLTVL.

As regards this clone: The same CDR3 arises from other DNA sequences in this sample as well. The J gene is TRBJ1-1, the V gene TRBV5-4, with D perhaps matching TRBD1 (6 bases). The length of the CDR3 is 13 residues. CDR1 and CDR2 from the germline V gene are SGHNT and YYREEE (reference sequence). The V end was cut by 0 bases, the J end by 3 bases, with 6 bases between. CDR3 loop: CASSLDRDTEAFF. Written as DNA, the CDR3 is TGTGCCAGCAGCTTGGACAGGGACACTGAAGCTTTCTTT.

This chain's CDR3 is CASSGGGSNTEAFF. The CDR3 DNA reads as TGTGCCAGCAGTGGGGGAGGGTCGAACACTGAAGCTTTCTTT. The chain joins TRBV28 to TRBJ1-1, with D perhaps matching TRBD1 (5 bases). Germline CDR1 MDHEN, CDR2 SYDVKM. Trimming took 5 bases from V and 1 from J, leaving 11 bases between them. This CDR3 comprises 14 residues.

The chain carries TRBV7-2 and TRBJ1-1; D unclear. Germline values: CDR1 SGHTA, CDR2 FQGNSA. The CDR3 has 15 residues. Trimming stripped 6 bases from V and 7 bases from J, with 21 bases between. The CDR3 coding sequence is TGTGCCAGCAGGACCCCGGAGAGACCGATGAGTGAAGCTTTCTTT. Amino acids: CASRTPERPMSEAFF.

Only one count was recorded for this clone. The J gene is TRBJ1-4, the V gene TRBV7-2; tentative D call: TRBD1 (6 bases). This CDR3 spans 15 amino acids. Germline CDR1 is SGHTA and CDR2 is FQGNSA. Deletions cut 1 base from V and 8 bases from J, with 14 bases between. CDR3 residues: CASSLDGTIGEKLFF. The CDR3 DNA is TGTGCCAGCAGCTTAGATGGGACAATAGGGGAAAAACTGTTTTTT. Supplemented by reference TRBV7-2 and TRBJ1-4, the full variable domain reads GAGVSQSPSNKVTEKGKDVELRCDPISGHTALYWYRQSLGQGLEFLIYFQGNSAPDKSGLPSDRFSAERTGGSVSTLTIQRTQQEDSAVYLCASSLDGTIGEKLFFGSGTQLSVL.

The rearrangement links TRBV29-1 to TRBJ2-1; 8 bases align to TRBD2. Unmatched junction bases numbered 12, after V lost 6 bases and J lost 8 bases. CDR1 is SQVTM and CDR2 is ANQGSEA in the germline V gene. The CDR3 consists of 14 residues. In nucleotides, the CDR3 is TGCAGCGTCGCTCCGGGACTAGTGCGCCATGAGCAGTTCTTC. This codes for CSVAPGLVRHEQFF.

This sequence joins TRBV19 and TRBJ2-7, with a possible D match to TRBD2 (6 bases). The germline V and J ends were trimmed by 3 bases and 2 bases, with 17 bases remaining between them. Germline CDR1 LNHDA, CDR2 SQIVND (reference sequence). This CDR3 comprises 16 residues. CDR3 sequence reads: CASSIPRGRRTYEQYF. In DNA form, the CDR3 reads TGTGCCAGTAGTATCCCCCGGGGGAGAAGAACCTACGAGCAGTACTTC. The full variable domain, its missing parts supplied by reference TRBV19 and TRBJ2-7, is DGGITQSPKYLFRKEGQNVTLSCEQNLNHDAMYWYRQDPGQGLRLIYYSQIVNDFQKGDIAEGYSVSREKKESFPLTVTSAQKNPTAFYLCASSIPRGRRTYEQYFGPGTRLTVT.

V is TRBV7-6 and J is TRBJ2-2, with TRBD1 as a possible D gene (5 bases). V was trimmed by 7 bases and J by 3 bases, leaving 24 bases between them. The CDR3 sequence is 18 residues long. Germline loops: CDR1 SGHVS, CDR2 FNYEAQ. This CDR3 is CASTGPGRANRHTGELFF. The CDR3 nucleotides read TGTGCCAGCACCGGTCCGGGCAGGGCCAACCGCCACACCGGGGAGCTGTTTTTT.

The genes are TRBV10-1 and TRBJ2-1, with D unclear. There are 13 residues in the CDR3. Germline loops: CDR1 WNHNN, CDR2 SYGVQD (reference sequence). The V and J ends lost 0 bases and 8 bases respectively, with 8 bases between them. CDR3 loop: CASSESSRYEQFF. The DNA of the CDR3 is TGCGCCAGCAGTGAGTCCTCTAGGTATGAGCAGTTCTTC.

The chain has TRBV28 and TRBJ1-5; D gene uncertain. The length of the CDR3 is 14 residues. Trimming took 4 bases from V and 6 from J, leaving 13 bases between them. Germline-derived CDR1 and CDR2 are MDHEN and SYDVKM. DNA of the CDR3: TGTGCCAGCAGTTCCCGTGCAGAGGGTCAGCCCCAGCATTTT. Protein product: CASSSRAEGQPQHF. Full variable domain (missing parts from reference TRBV28 and TRBJ1-5): DVKVTQSSRYLVKRTGEKVFLECVQDMDHENMFWYRQDPGLGLRLIYFSYDVKMKEKGDIPEGYSVSREKKERFSLILESASTNQTSMYLCASSSRAEGQPQHFGDGTRLSIL.

This CDR3 reads CSGTGNTEAFF. The CDR3 region has the DNA TGCAGCGGTACAGGGAACACTGAAGCTTTCTTT. The chain recombines TRBV29-1 with TRBJ1-1; a possible D gene is TRBD1 (5 bases). Germline-derived CDR1 and CDR2 are SQVTM and ANQGSEA. The CDR3 is 11 amino acids. Trimming took off 7 bases at V and 1 base at J, with 7 bases between the two ends.

The chain has TRBV24-1 and TRBJ2-2, with a tentative D call TRBD2 (5 bases). The CDR3 length is 14 residues. Germline V gene lookup returns CDR1 KGHDR and CDR2 SFDVKD. V lost 4 bases to trimming and J lost 7 bases, with 12 bases between them. CDR3 region: CATSDGGAGGELFF. The CDR3, as DNA: TGTGCCACCAGTGACGGAGGTGCAGGCGGGGAGCTGTTTTTT.

The J gene is TRBJ2-1, the V gene TRBV2; 16 bases map to TRBD2. The CDR3 runs to 16 residues. CDR1 is SNHLY and CDR2 is FYNNEI in the germline V gene. After removal of 7 bases from V and 8 bases from J, the junction contained 8 bases not matched to a gene. In nucleotides, the CDR3 is TGTGCCAGCACGGAGGGGACTAGCGGGAGGGTGGATGAGCAGTTCTTC. This gives the protein CASTEGTSGRVDEQFF.

The gene calls are TRBV27 and TRBJ2-3, with 8 positions matching TRBD2. The trim removed 4 bases at V and 6 bases at J, leaving 9 bases unmatched. Germline assignment: CDR1 MNHEY and CDR2 SMNVEV (reference sequence). CDR3 length: 15 amino acids. The CDR3 coding sequence is TGTGCCAGCAGTTCATTAACTAGCGGCCAGGATACGCAGTATTTT. It is translated as CASSSLTSGQDTQYF.

This clone was seen only a few times. The chain joins TRBV5-6 to TRBJ2-5; 15 positions agree with TRBD2. J gave up 5 bases and V 4 bases, and 6 bases lay outside the gene matches. The germline CDR1 and CDR2 sequences are SGHDT and YYEEEE. The CDR3 spans 16 residues. CDR3 region: CASSHRTSGRGETQYF. In DNA, the CDR3 is TGTGCCAGCAGCCACCGGACTAGCGGGAGGGGGGAGACCCAGTACTTC.

The V and J genes are TRBV7-9 and TRBJ1-6, with TRBD1 matching 9 bases. Per the germline V gene, CDR1 is SEHNR and CDR2 is FQNEAQ (reference sequence). V dropped 1 base and J dropped 8; count of bases not matched to a gene: 15. The CDR3 runs 19 residues. CDR3 sequence: CASSLGSHALTGGHSPLHF. In DNA, the CDR3 is TGTGCCAGCAGCTTAGGCTCCCATGCACTGACAGGGGGGCATTCACCCCTCCACTTT. The variable domain in full, completed from reference TRBV7-9 and TRBJ1-6, reads DTGVSQNPRHKITKRGQNVTFRCDPISEHNRLYWYRQTLGQGPEFLTYFQNEAQLEKSRLLSDRFSAERPKGSFSTLEIQRTEQGDSAMYLCASSLGSHALTGGHSPLHFGNGTRLTVT.

This chain connects TRBV28 to TRBJ1-6, with D unresolved. V gave up 2 bases and J gave up 10 bases, with 9 bases separating them. This CDR3 contains 13 residues. Germline V gives CDR1 MDHEN, CDR2 SYDVKM. The CDR3 protein is CASSLNIVSPLHF. The CDR3 region has the DNA TGTGCCAGCAGTTTAAACATCGTCTCACCCCTCCACTTT.

This clone occurred once. This chain uses TRBV7-9 with TRBJ1-3; D may be TRBD1 (6 bases). Germline lookup yields CDR1 SEHNR and CDR2 FQNEAQ (reference sequence). Trimming shortened V by 4 bases and J by 0 bases, and 13 bases separated the two germline ends. This CDR3 region has 16 residues. The CDR3 is CASSSPGQSSGNTIYF. CDR3 nucleotides: TGTGCCAGCAGCTCCCCGGGACAAAGCTCTGGAAACACCATATATTTT.

The rearrangement joins TRBV6-5 to TRBJ2-3; maybe TRBD2 (6 bases). Germline-derived CDR1 and CDR2 are MNHEY and SVGAGI. V lost 0 bases and J 4 bases, leaving 11 bases between the germline ends. The CDR3 runs to 15 residues. The CDR3 loop reads CASSYSRAGPDTQYF. The CDR3, as DNA: TGTGCCAGCAGTTACTCGAGGGCGGGACCAGATACGCAGTATTTT.